This is a list of T cell receptor beta chains from one sample in a study of sequential checkpoint blockade in melanoma. Repertoires were generated with immunoSEQ multiplex PCR, while TCRdb's copy carries only in-frame clones and drops some. The data hold some 10,000 clones, with less than 80% observed a single time. This specimen was CD8+ T cells sorted from blood (inferred from file names), taken from a patient given nivolumab and ipilimumab in sequence. These receptors originate from a human donor with melanoma. CDR3s include the opening cysteine and the closing phenylalanine or tryptophan.

>TRBV11-1|TRBJ2-1
CASSLPLAVQDEQFF
>TRBV6-5|NA
CASSRDSYEQYF
>TRBV19|TRBJ2-2
CASKGAVLTGELFF
>TRBV21-1|TRBJ1-5
CASSKRRDRQNQPQHF
>TRBV4-2|TRBJ1-6
CASSDRGGSSYNSPLHF
>TRBV28|TRBJ1-1
CASSLGQGGTEAFF
>TRBV5-6|TRBJ2-3
CASSPRASGGRPPSDTQYF
>TRBV9|TRBJ2-3
CASSAEAGGRTDTQYF
>TRBV27|TRBJ2-7
CASSFGVENEQYF
>TRBV14|TRBJ2-3
CASSPQGGADTQYF
>TRBV27|TRBJ1-4
CASSLSSIYRVANEKLFF
>TRBV7-9|TRBJ1-2
CASRDLTLGYTF
>TRBV11-2|TRBJ2-3
CASSLGGRPQDTQYF
>TRBV7-9|TRBJ2-7
CASSRLQGVHEQYF
>TRBV9|TRBJ2-7
CASSDGQGRPVYEQYF
>TRBV29-1|TRBJ2-2
CSVDAPGQGLTGELFF
>TRBV27|TRBJ2-1
CASSPGTDYNEQFF
>TRBV9|TRBJ2-5
CASSVGGEETQYF
>TRBV7-9|TRBJ2-1
CASSEGLAGAGEQFF
>TRBV6-5|TRBJ1-1
CASWRRGGTEAFF
>TRBV28|TRBJ2-3
CASSPTIPDTQYF
>TRBV15|TRBJ1-2
CATSTVPGGPHYGYTF
>TRBV11-2|TRBJ2-5
CASSLSPGGETQYF
>TRBV7-8|TRBJ2-7
CASSLQGAGTTYEQYF
>TRBV7-9|TRBJ2-7
CASSLRDSSYEQYF
>TRBV28|TRBJ1-5
CASSSYQPQHF
>TRBV4-1|TRBJ2-5
CASSHGTLEGETQYF
>TRBV7-8|TRBJ2-7
CASSGTSGSYEQYF
>TRBV27|NA
CASSPRTSGIDEQYF
>TRBV30|TRBJ1-2
CAWSPGQGSYGYTF
>TRBV19|TRBJ1-2
CASSIWSVDTIYGYTF
>TRBV9|TRBJ2-3
CASSGQTSFEDTQYF
>TRBV4-2|TRBJ2-7
CASSQDFHWEQYF
>TRBV29-1|TRBJ2-1
CSVDLTGINEQFF
>TRBV6-5|TRBJ1-2
CASSYSVSYGYTF
>TRBV14|TRBJ2-1
CASSGSYNEQFF
>TRBV5-4|TRBJ2-2
CASSYSGELFF
>TRBV5-1|TRBJ2-1
CASSYGGIPNEQFF
>TRBV7-9|TRBJ2-7
CASSRYGSDEQYF
>TRBV11-2|TRBJ2-7
CASSGQRSYF
>TRBV7-9|TRBJ1-5
CASSSGQRDQPQHF
>TRBV6-6|TRBJ2-5
CASSYVTSGQETQYF
>TRBV7-2|TRBJ2-7
CASSIGQETSYEQYF
>TRBV13|NA
CASSLTSGGSYEQYF
>TRBV6-1|TRBJ2-3
CASSEWASGSTDTQYF
>TRBV5-1|TRBJ2-7
CASSWTGGSYEQYF
>TRBV4-1|TRBJ2-7
CASSQGPRGAREQYF